These 30 T cell receptor beta chains share one sample of origin, sequenced in a study of blood T cell repertoires in COVID-19. Only in-frame clones appear in the TCRdb table, and some are missing; sequencing was by immunoSEQ multiplex PCR. In the table there are 230,000 or so clones, roughly 79% of which are singletons. Sequences were obtained from peripheral blood. Receptors were obtained from a woman aged 80 or over with COVID-19, enrolled during active disease.

The chain joins TRBV18 to TRBJ1-2, with D hard to call. The CDR3 extends over 13 amino acids. Deletions cut 6 bases from V and 3 bases from J, with 11 bases between. Germline V lookup: CDR1 KGHSH, CDR2 LQKENI. The CDR3 loop is CASSLDGDYGYTF. The CDR3 bases are TGTGCCAGCTCTCTTGACGGAGACTATGGCTACACCTTC. The full variable domain, with the rest looked up from reference TRBV18 and TRBJ1-2, is NAGVMQNPRHLVRRRGQEARLRCSPMKGHSHVYWYRQLPEEGLKFMVYLQKENIIDESGMPKERFSAEFPKEGPSILRIQQVVRGDSAAYFCASSLDGDYGYTFGSGTRLTVV.

This chain connects TRBV3-1 (or the pseudogene TRBV3-2) to TRBJ2-3; 8 bases agree with TRBD2. CDR3 length: 17 residues. CDR1 and CDR2 (germline): LGHDT, YNNKEL (reference sequence). The V and J ends lost 0 bases and 3 bases, in that order; junction bases with no gene match: 8. CDR3 bases: TGTGCCAGCAGCCAAGAATCGGAGCGGGAGTGGACAGATACGCAGTATTTT. Translating it yields CASSQESEREWTDTQYF.

The V and J genes are TRBV2 and TRBJ2-2; 13 bases match TRBD2. Germline V lookup: CDR1 SNHLY, CDR2 FYNNEI. Trimming took 7 bases from V and 7 from J; bases not matched to a gene: 9. The CDR3 extends over 16 amino acids. The CDR3 reads CASKGGLAGTDGELFF. The CDR3, as DNA: TGTGCCAGCAAGGGGGGACTAGCGGGAACTGACGGGGAGCTGTTTTTT.

The V gene is TRBV30, the J gene TRBJ1-2; 7 bases fit TRBD1. This CDR3 region has 13 residues. Germline CDR1 reads GTSNPN; CDR2 reads SVGIG (reference sequence). V was pared by 0 bases and J by 4 bases, with 2 bases of the junction left unmatched. The DNA for the CDR3 is TGTGCCTGGAGTGTAAACAGGGGCTATGGCTACACCTTC. This translates into CAWSVNRGYGYTF.

The rearrangement links TRBV2 to TRBJ2-5; 7 nucleotides match TRBD2. Looked up from germline, CDR1 is SNHLY and CDR2 is FYNNEI. V gave up 3 bases and J gave up 5 bases; unmatched junction bases: 3. CDR3 size: 13 residues. CDR3 loop: CASSDGLGETQYF. The CDR3 DNA sequence: TGTGCCAGCAGTGACGGACTAGGGGAGACCCAGTACTTC.

The chain is built from TRBV11-2 and TRBJ2-7, with TRBD2 as a possible D gene (8 bases). CDR3 length equals 15 residues. Looked up from germline, CDR1 is SGHAT and CDR2 is FQNNGV. Deletions cut 4 bases from V and 2 bases from J, with 15 bases between. The CDR3 DNA reads as TGTGCCAGCAGCTCGGGACTAGGGGGCCCCTACGAGCAGTACTTC. It codes for CASSSGLGGPYEQYF.

This chain uses TRBV30 with TRBJ2-3; 10 bases fit TRBD1. The CDR3 has 15 residues. The J segment lost 1 base and the V segment lost 6 bases, leaving 7 bases of the junction unmatched. Germline CDR1 is GTSNPN and CDR2 is SVGIG (reference sequence). In DNA, the CDR3 is TGTGCCTGCTTCGACAGGGGGCGCGGCACAGATACGCAGTATTTT. Its protein product is CACFDRGRGTDTQYF.

This rearrangement joins TRBV6-4 to TRBJ2-7; the match to TRBD2 covers 9 bases. The CDR3 contains 15 residues. CDR1 and CDR2 (germline): MRHNA, SNTAGT. The J segment lost 2 bases and the V segment lost 4 bases, leaving 6 bases of the junction unmatched. CDR3 nucleotides: TGTGCCAGCAGTGGGGTTAGCGGGAGTGCCTACGAGCAGTACTTC. Protein: CASSGVSGSAYEQYF.

A single count supports this clone. The rearrangement joins TRBV6-5 to TRBJ1-1; D perhaps matches TRBD1 (5 bases). Trimming pared 5 bases from V and 8 bases from J, leaving 12 bases between. The CDR3 loop spans 12 amino acids. CDR1 and CDR2 (germline): MNHEY, SVGAGI. The DNA of the CDR3 is TGTGCCAGCAGTACCGGGGGATACGAAGCTTTCTTT. It specifies CASSTGGYEAFF.

This clone appeared once. This rearrangement joins TRBV7-9 to TRBJ2-7; a weak D match, TRBD1 (6 bases). The CDR3 has 14 amino acids. CDR1 is SEHNR and CDR2 is FQNEAQ in the germline V gene (reference sequence). V lost 1 base, J lost 2 bases, and 9 bases lay in between. CDR3 DNA: TGTGCCAGCAGCTTAGGGGGGCTGGCCTACGAGCAGTACTTC. This encodes CASSLGGLAYEQYF.

The rearrangement uses TRBV5-4 and TRBJ1-2, with TRBD1 as a possible D gene (6 bases). This CDR3 region has 16 residues. V lost 0 bases, J lost 1 base, and 13 bases lay in between. CDR1 is SGHNT, CDR2 YYREEE, per germline (reference sequence). CDR3 residues: CASSLGVGRGNYGYTF. The CDR3 nucleotides read TGTGCCAGCAGCTTGGGGGTGGGCAGGGGTAACTATGGCTACACCTTC.

This chain connects TRBV6-2 or TRBV6-3 to TRBJ1-2, with D perhaps TRBD1 (5 bases). CDR1 and CDR2 (germline): MNHEY, SVGEGT. Trimming removed 6 bases from V and 6 bases from J, with 14 bases in between. The CDR3 is 13 residues long. The chain's CDR3 is CASSPIGEDGYTF. For the CDR3, the DNA is TGTGCCAGCAGCCCCATAGGGGAGGATGGCTACACCTTC.

This sequence joins TRBV9 and TRBJ2-2; D might be TRBD2 (6 bases). Deletions cut 4 bases from V and 6 bases from J, with 13 bases between. The CDR3 spans 14 residues. Looked up from germline, CDR1 is SGDLS and CDR2 is YYNGEE. CDR3 loop: CASSSVAVSGELFF. The CDR3 coding sequence is TGTGCCAGCAGCTCGGTAGCGGTATCCGGGGAGCTGTTTTTT.

This clone appeared a few times. The J gene is TRBJ2-7, the V gene TRBV19, with 8 bases identical to TRBD1. The CDR3 covers 15 residues. V trimming: 5 bases; J trimming: 1 base; junction bases outside the gene matches: 7. Germline-derived CDR1 and CDR2 are LNHDA and SQIVND (reference sequence). CDR3 residues: CASSAARTGSYEQYF. CDR3 nucleotide sequence: TGTGCCAGTAGTGCCGCGAGGACAGGGTCCTACGAGCAGTACTTC. The entire variable domain, with the rest obtained from reference TRBV19 and TRBJ2-7, is as follows: DGGITQSPKYLFRKEGQNVTLSCEQNLNHDAMYWYRQDPGQGLRLIYYSQIVNDFQKGDIAEGYSVSREKKESFPLTVTSAQKNPTAFYLCASSAARTGSYEQYFGPGTRLTVT.

The chain carries TRBV6-6 and TRBJ2-5; TRBD2 aligns across 14 bases. The CDR3 runs to 18 residues. Germline V gives CDR1 MNHNY, CDR2 SVGAGI (reference sequence). J lost 5 bases, V lost 5 bases, and 13 bases had no gene match. As DNA, the CDR3 is TGTGCCAGCAGTCTGGTCGGGACTAGCGGGGGTTTGGCGGAGACCCAGTACTTC. Its translation is CASSLVGTSGGLAETQYF.

The V and J genes are TRBV2 and TRBJ1-2, with D possibly TRBD1 on 5 matching bases. The CDR3 loop spans 14 amino acids. The V end was cut by 4 bases, the J end by 0 bases, with 9 bases between. The germline V gene encodes CDR1 SNHLY and CDR2 FYNNEI. In nucleotides, the CDR3 is TGTGCCAGCAGTGGGACAACAGCTAACTATGGCTACACCTTC. Its protein is CASSGTTANYGYTF.

The J gene is TRBJ2-7, the V gene TRBV20-1; D is perhaps TRBD2 (5 bases). The CDR3 sequence is 10 residues long. CDR1 is DFQATT, CDR2 SNEGSKA, per germline (reference sequence). With 7 bases removed from V and 5 bases from J, the gap between germline ends came to 9 bases. The CDR3: CSVRGNEQYF. CDR3 in DNA: TGCAGTGTTCGGGGAAACGAGCAGTACTTC.

This rearrangement joins TRBV5-1 to TRBJ2-2; D gene unclear. The germline V and J ends were trimmed by 0 bases and 2 bases, with 8 bases remaining between them. The CDR3 loop spans 15 amino acids. Germline CDR1 and CDR2: SGHRS and YFSETQ. Here the CDR3 reads CASSLAQKNTGELFF. As DNA, the CDR3 is TGCGCCAGCAGCTTGGCTCAGAAAAACACCGGGGAGCTGTTTTTT.

The chain employs TRBV11-2 and TRBJ2-1; D unclear. Trimming cost V 2 bases and J 8 bases, with 7 bases left between them. CDR1 and CDR2 (germline): SGHAT, FQNNGV. The CDR3 extends over 12 amino acids. This chain's CDR3 is CASSLSGYEQFF. For the CDR3, the DNA is TGTGCCAGCAGCTTATCCGGTTATGAGCAGTTCTTC.

V gene TRBV23-1 combines with J gene TRBJ2-1; TRBD2 aligns across 13 bases. TRBV23-1 belongs to the ORF category, with a function that is uncertain. CDR3 size: 19 residues. Trimming took 4 bases from V and 0 from J; bases not matched to a gene: 9. The CDR3 bases are TGCGCCAGCAGTCTACCGGGACTAGCGGGGACCGGCTCCTACAATGAGCAGTTCTTC. Encoded protein: CASSLPGLAGTGSYNEQFF.

CDR3 DNA: TGTGCCAGCAGCGGCCTAGGGGCAGGGAATCAGCCCCAGCATTTT. Its protein is CASSGLGAGNQPQHF. The rearrangement uses TRBV9 and TRBJ1-5; D perhaps matches TRBD1 (5 bases). Trimming removed 3 bases from V and 4 bases from J, with 14 bases in between. Germline CDR1 reads SGDLS; CDR2 reads YYNGEE. The CDR3 consists of 15 residues.

The chain is built from TRBV28 and TRBJ1-5; D gene uncertain. The germline CDR1 and CDR2 sequences are MDHEN and SYDVKM. The CDR3 loop spans 14 amino acids. V was pared by 7 bases and J by 3 bases, with 13 bases between. CDR3 bases: TGTGCCAGCACGTGGGGAGGGAACAATCAGCCCCAGCATTTT. It specifies CASTWGGNNQPQHF.

The chain recombines TRBV5-1 with TRBJ2-3, with D perhaps matching TRBD2 (7 bases). In germline, CDR1 is SGHRS, CDR2 YFSETQ. Trimming took off 4 bases at V and 0 bases at J, with 12 bases between the two ends. The CDR3 loop spans 15 amino acids. Here the CDR3 DNA reads TGCGCCAGCAGCCTCCGGGGGGCGAGCACAGATACGCAGTATTTT. Amino acid sequence: CASSLRGASTDTQYF.

The J gene is TRBJ1-4, the V gene TRBV30; 8 positions agree with TRBD1. V trimming: 2 bases; J trimming: 7 bases; junction bases outside the gene matches: 6. Germline CDR1 reads GTSNPN; CDR2 reads SVGIG (reference sequence). This CDR3 has 14 amino acids. CDR3 sequence reads: CAWSIQGAGEKLFF. CDR3 sequence (DNA): TGTGCCTGGAGTATCCAGGGGGCTGGTGAAAAACTGTTTTTT. The full variable domain, its missing parts supplied by reference TRBV30 and TRBJ1-4, is SQTIHQWPATLVQPVGSPLSLECTVEGTSNPNLYWYRQAAGRGLQLLFYSVGIGQISSEVPQNLSASRPQDRQFILSSKKLLLSDSGFYLCAWSIQGAGEKLFFGSGTQLSVL.

DNA of the CDR3: TGTGCCAGCAGCTTAGAACAGGGATATAGTCAGCCCCAGCATTTT. Translating it yields CASSLEQGYSQPQHF. The J gene is TRBJ1-5, the V gene TRBV7-2; tentative D call: TRBD1 (6 bases). Germline lookup yields CDR1 SGHTA and CDR2 FQGNSA. This CDR3 has 15 amino acids. Trimming cost V 1 base and J 6 bases, with 13 bases left between them.

The chain employs TRBV28 and TRBJ1-1, with D possibly TRBD1 on 5 matching bases. This CDR3 contains 13 residues. Germline V gene sequence: CDR1 MDHEN, CDR2 SYDVKM. V was pared by 11 bases and J by 5 bases, with 18 bases between. The CDR3 nucleotides read TGTGCCGTCCTCGGACACCCGATGACTGAAGCTTTCTTT. This encodes CAVLGHPMTEAFF. Together with reference TRBV28 and TRBJ1-1, the CDR3 gives the full variable domain: DVKVTQSSRYLVKRTGEKVFLECVQDMDHENMFWYRQDPGLGLRLIYFSYDVKMKEKGDIPEGYSVSREKKERFSLILESASTNQTSMYLCAVLGHPMTEAFFGQGTRLTVV.

The V call is TRBV29-1, the J call TRBJ2-3; 9 bases are shared with TRBD2. Trimming cost V 7 bases and J 3 bases; bases outside gene matches: 8. The CDR3 totals 14 residues. In germline, CDR1 is SQVTM, CDR2 ANQGSEA. The CDR3 nucleotides read TGCAGCGGCCGGCGGGCGGGAGGGACAGATACGCAGTATTTT. The encoded protein is CSGRRAGGTDTQYF.

The J gene is TRBJ1-2, the V gene TRBV5-1; maybe TRBD1 (6 bases). CDR3 size: 15 residues. From germline, CDR1 is SGHRS and CDR2 YFSETQ. Trimming pared 6 bases from V and 6 bases from J, leaving 21 bases between. This CDR3 reads CASKVSAGVRDGYTF. For the CDR3, the DNA is TGCGCCAGCAAAGTCTCCGCAGGGGTAAGGGATGGCTACACCTTC.

The rearrangement joins TRBV2 to TRBJ2-1; D is uncertain. Germline V gene lookup returns CDR1 SNHLY and CDR2 FYNNEI. The CDR3 loop spans 12 amino acids. Trimming cost V 6 bases and J 8 bases, with 11 bases left between them. The CDR3 DNA sequence: TGTGCCAGCAGACATAACCAGTATGAGCAGTTCTTC. It translates to CASRHNQYEQFF. Based on the CDR3 plus reference TRBV2 and TRBJ2-1, the full variable domain is EPEVTQTPSHQVTQMGQEVILRCVPISNHLYFYWYRQILGQKVEFLVSFYNNEISEKSEIFDDQFSVERPDGSNFTLKIRSTKLEDSAMYFCASRHNQYEQFFGPGTRLTVL.

The rearrangement links TRBV6-2 or TRBV6-3 to TRBJ2-7, with a tentative D call TRBD2 (5 bases). The CDR3 sequence is 14 residues long. The V gene's germline CDR1 is MNHEY and CDR2 SVGEGT. Trimming pared 3 bases from V and 3 bases from J, leaving 12 bases between. CDR3 coding DNA: TGTGCCAGCAGTTATCCCGGGAACCTCTACGAGCAGTACTTC. Translated: CASSYPGNLYEQYF.